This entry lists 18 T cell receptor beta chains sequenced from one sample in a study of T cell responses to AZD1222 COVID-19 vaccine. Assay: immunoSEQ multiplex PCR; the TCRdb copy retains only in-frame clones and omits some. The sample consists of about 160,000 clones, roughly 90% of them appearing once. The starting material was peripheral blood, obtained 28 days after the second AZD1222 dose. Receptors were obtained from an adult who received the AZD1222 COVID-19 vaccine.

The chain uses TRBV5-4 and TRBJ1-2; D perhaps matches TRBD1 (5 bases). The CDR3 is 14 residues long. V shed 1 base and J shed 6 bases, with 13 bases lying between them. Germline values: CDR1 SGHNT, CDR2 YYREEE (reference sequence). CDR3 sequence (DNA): TGTGCCAGCAGCTTGACAGGAACTACAGATGGCTACACCTTC. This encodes CASSLTGTTDGYTF.

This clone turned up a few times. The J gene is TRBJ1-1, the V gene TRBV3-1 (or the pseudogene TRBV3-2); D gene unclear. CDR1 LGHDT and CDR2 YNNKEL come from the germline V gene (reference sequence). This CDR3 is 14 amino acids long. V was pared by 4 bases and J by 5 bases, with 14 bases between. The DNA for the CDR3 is TGTGCCAGCAGCCCTAACCTATTGGGGACTGAAGCTTTCTTT. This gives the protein CASSPNLLGTEAFF.

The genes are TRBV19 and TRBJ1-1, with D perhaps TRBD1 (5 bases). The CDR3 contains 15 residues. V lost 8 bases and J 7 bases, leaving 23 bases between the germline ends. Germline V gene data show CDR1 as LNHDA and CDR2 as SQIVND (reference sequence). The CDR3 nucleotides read TGTGCCAGTTCCGCCCCGGTGGGGGGAGTGAATGAAGCTTTCTTT. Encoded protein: CASSAPVGGVNEAFF.

The CDR3 sequence: CATAGGLYNEQFF. Here the CDR3 DNA reads TGTGCCACCGCGGGGGGTTTATACAATGAGCAGTTCTTC. The gene calls are TRBV6-5 and TRBJ2-1; TRBD2 matches 8 bases. The CDR3 is made up of 13 amino acids. Germline V gives CDR1 MNHEY, CDR2 SVGAGI. V shed 10 bases and J 4 bases; nucleotides not matched to a gene: 6.

The CDR3 is CASSSPRGPNYGYTF. DNA of the CDR3: TGTGCCAGCAGCAGCCCCCGGGGGCCGAACTATGGCTACACCTTC. The gene calls are TRBV11-2 and TRBJ1-2; TRBD1 might be the D (6 bases). The CDR3 spans 15 residues. The V end lost 5 bases, the J end lost 2 bases, and 15 bases lay between the germline ends. CDR1 SGHAT and CDR2 FQNNGV come from the germline V gene.

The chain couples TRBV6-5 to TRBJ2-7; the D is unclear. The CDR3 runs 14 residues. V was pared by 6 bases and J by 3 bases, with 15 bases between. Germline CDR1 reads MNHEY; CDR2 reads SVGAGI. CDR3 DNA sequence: TGTGCCAGCAGCACTGGATCGGCCTACTACGAGCAGTACTTC. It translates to CASSTGSAYYEQYF.

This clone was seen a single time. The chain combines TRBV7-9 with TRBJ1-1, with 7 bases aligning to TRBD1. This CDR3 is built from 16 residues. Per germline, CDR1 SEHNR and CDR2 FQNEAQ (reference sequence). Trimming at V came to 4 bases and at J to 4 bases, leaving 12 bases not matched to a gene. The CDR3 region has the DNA TGTGCCAGCAGCTCCTCGGGGGACAGACTGGGCACTGAAGCTTTCTTT. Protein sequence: CASSSSGDRLGTEAFF.

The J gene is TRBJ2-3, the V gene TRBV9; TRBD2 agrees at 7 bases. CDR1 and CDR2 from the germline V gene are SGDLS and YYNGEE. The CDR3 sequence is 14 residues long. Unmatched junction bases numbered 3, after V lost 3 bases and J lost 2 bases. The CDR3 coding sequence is TGTGCCAGCAGCGGGGACTACCCCACAGATACGCAGTATTTT. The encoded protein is CASSGDYPTDTQYF.

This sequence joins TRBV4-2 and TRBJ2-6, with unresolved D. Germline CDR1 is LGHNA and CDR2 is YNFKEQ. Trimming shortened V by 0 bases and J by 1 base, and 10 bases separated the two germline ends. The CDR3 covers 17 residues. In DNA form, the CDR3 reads TGTGCCAGCAGCCAAGATCGGGCAGAATCTGGGGCCAACGTCCTGACTTTC. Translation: CASSQDRAESGANVLTF.

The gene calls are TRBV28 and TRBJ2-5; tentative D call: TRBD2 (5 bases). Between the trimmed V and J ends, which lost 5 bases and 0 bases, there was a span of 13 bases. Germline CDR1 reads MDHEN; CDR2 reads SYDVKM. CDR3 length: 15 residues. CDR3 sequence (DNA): TGTGCCAGCAGTCGCTGGACTGTCAACCAAGAGACCCAGTACTTC. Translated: CASSRWTVNQETQYF.

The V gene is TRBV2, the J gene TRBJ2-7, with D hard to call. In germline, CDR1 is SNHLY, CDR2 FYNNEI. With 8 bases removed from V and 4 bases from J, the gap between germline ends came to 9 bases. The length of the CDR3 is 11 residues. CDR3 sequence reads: CASSGFYEQYF. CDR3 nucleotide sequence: TGTGCCAGCTCAGGATTTTACGAGCAGTACTTC. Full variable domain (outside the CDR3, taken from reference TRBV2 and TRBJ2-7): EPEVTQTPSHQVTQMGQEVILRCVPISNHLYFYWYRQILGQKVEFLVSFYNNEISEKSEIFDDQFSVERPDGSNFTLKIRSTKLEDSAMYFCASSGFYEQYFGPGTRLTVT.

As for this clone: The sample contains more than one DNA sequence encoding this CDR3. The CDR3 here is CASSLTVNYGYTF. The DNA for the CDR3 is TGTGCCAGCAGCTTGACGGTTAACTATGGCTACACCTTC. This sequence joins TRBV5-6 and TRBJ1-2; no reliable D call. Per the germline V gene, CDR1 is SGHDT and CDR2 is YYEEEE. The CDR3 runs to 13 residues. V lost 1 base and J 1 base, leaving 5 bases between the germline ends.

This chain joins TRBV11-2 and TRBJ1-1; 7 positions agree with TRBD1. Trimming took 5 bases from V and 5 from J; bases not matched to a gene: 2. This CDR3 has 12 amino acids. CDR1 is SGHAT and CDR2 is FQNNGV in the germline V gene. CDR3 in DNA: TGTGCCAGCAGCGCAGGGGGAACTGAAGCTTTCTTT. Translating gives CASSAGGTEAFF.

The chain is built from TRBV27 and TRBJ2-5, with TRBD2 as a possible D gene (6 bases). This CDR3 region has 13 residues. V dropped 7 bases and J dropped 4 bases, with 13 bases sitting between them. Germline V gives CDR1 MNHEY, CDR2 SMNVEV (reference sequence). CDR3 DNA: TGTGCCAGCACCACGGGACTGTCAGAGACCCAGTACTTC. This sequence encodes CASTTGLSETQYF.

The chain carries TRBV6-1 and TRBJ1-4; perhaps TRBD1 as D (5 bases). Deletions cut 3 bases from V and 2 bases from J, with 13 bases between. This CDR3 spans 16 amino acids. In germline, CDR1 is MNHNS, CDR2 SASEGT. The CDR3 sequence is CASSDVQGSTNEKLFF. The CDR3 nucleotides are TGTGCCAGCAGTGACGTTCAGGGCTCGACTAATGAAAAACTGTTTTTT.

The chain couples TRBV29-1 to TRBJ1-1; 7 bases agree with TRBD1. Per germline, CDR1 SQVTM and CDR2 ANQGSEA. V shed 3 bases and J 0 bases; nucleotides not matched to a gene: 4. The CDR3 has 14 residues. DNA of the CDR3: TGCAGCGTTGATCCAGGGGGGTTGAACACTGAAGCTTTCTTT. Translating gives CSVDPGGLNTEAFF.

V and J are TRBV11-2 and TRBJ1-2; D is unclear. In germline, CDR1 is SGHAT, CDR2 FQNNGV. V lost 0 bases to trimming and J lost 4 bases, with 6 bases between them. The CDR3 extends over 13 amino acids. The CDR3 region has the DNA TGTGCCAGCAGCTTAGAACGGACCTATGGCTACACCTTC. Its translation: CASSLERTYGYTF.

Here the CDR3 reads CAISESQGAYEQYF. The CDR3, as DNA: TGTGCCATCAGTGAGTCACAGGGTGCCTACGAGCAGTACTTC. The chain is built from TRBV10-3 and TRBJ2-5, with D maybe TRBD1 (6 bases). The J call may be in error: the DNA end matches TRBJ2-7 better. Looked up from germline, CDR1 is ENHRY and CDR2 is SYGVKD. The CDR3 totals 14 residues.